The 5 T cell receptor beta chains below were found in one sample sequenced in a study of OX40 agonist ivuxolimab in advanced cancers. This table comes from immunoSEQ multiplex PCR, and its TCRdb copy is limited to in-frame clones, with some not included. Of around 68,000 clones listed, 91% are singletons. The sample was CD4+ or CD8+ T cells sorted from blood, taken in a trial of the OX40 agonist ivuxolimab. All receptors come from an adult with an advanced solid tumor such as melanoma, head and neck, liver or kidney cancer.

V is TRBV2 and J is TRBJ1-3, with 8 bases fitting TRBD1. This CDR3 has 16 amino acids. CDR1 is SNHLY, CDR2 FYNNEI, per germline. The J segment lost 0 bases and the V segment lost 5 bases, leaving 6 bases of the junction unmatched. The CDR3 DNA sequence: TGTGCCAGCAGTCCACAGGGGGTATACTCTGGAAACACCATATATTTT. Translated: CASSPQGVYSGNTIYF.

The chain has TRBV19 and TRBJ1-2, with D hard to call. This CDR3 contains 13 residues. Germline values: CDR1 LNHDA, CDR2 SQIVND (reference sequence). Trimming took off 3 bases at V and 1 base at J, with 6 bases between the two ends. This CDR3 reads CASSMGSNYGYTF. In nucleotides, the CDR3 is TGTGCCAGTAGTATGGGCAGTAACTATGGCTACACCTTC.

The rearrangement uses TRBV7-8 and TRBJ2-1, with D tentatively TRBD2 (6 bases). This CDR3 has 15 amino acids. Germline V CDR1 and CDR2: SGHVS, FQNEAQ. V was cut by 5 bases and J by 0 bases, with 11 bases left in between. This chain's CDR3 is CASSLGSISYNEQFF. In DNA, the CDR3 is TGTGCCAGCAGCCTCGGGAGTATCTCCTACAATGAGCAGTTCTTC.

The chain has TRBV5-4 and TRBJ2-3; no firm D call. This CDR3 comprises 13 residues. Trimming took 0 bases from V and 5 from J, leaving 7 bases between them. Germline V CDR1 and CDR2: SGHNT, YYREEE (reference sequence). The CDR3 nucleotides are TGTGCCAGCAGCTTGGAAGGTATAGATACGCAGTATTTT. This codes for CASSLEGIDTQYF.

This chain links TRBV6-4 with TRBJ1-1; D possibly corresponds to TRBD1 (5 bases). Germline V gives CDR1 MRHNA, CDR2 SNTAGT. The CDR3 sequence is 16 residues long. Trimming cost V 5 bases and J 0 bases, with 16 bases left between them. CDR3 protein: CASSPDPGVLNTEAFF. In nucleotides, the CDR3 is TGTGCCAGCAGTCCAGACCCGGGGGTCCTGAACACTGAAGCTTTCTTT.